The 21 T cell receptor beta chains given below trace back to one sample, sequenced in a study of brain T cells in children with intractable seizures. Sequenced by immunoSEQ multiplex PCR; TCRdb stores in-frame clones only, minus some. Of about 340,000 clones in the sample, 93% were seen once. Time point noted: blood from clinic visit 5 months post-surgery; TSC patient then seizure free. The material was peripheral blood, obtained about 5 months after surgery. The receptors here all came from a boy younger than two with tuberous sclerosis and intractable seizures.

The chain joins TRBV5-4 to TRBJ2-2; no clear D. Germline V lookup: CDR1 SGHNT, CDR2 YYREEE (reference sequence). Trimming removed 0 bases at V and 0 bases at J, with 15 bases between. This CDR3 has 18 residues. The DNA for the CDR3 is TGTGCCAGCAGCTTGGTCGTGTTCGGGCAGTCGAACACCGGGGAGCTGTTTTTT. It specifies CASSLVVFGQSNTGELFF.

As concerns this clone: Compared with germline, one end of the junction differs, possibly owing to a read error. The rearrangement links TRBV6-6 to TRBJ2-7; D not certain. The CDR3 runs 12 residues. Germline CDR1 and CDR2: MNHNY and SVGAGI (reference sequence). The CDR3 DNA follows: TGTGCCAGCACTTACACGGGCTACGAGCAGTACTTC. Its translation: CASTYTGYEQYF.

This chain connects TRBV7-9 to TRBJ2-2; a weak D match, TRBD2 (5 bases). CDR3 length: 18 residues. V dropped 1 base and J dropped 5 bases, with 20 bases sitting between them. Per the germline V gene, CDR1 is SEHNR and CDR2 is FQNEAQ (reference sequence). CDR3 protein: CASSLVRSLDWRTGELFF. As DNA, the CDR3 is TGTGCCAGCAGCTTAGTTCGCTCGTTGGATTGGAGGACCGGGGAGCTGTTTTTT.

V and J are TRBV5-7 and TRBJ2-4; maybe TRBD1 (6 bases). TRBV5-7 is sorted into the ORF group, with uncertain function. The CDR3 spans 16 residues. V lost 4 bases and J lost 1, with 15 bases in between. The chain's CDR3 is CASSPYTGLAKNIQYF. The CDR3 region has the DNA TGTGCCAGCAGCCCGTATACAGGGCTGGCCAAAAACATTCAGTACTTC.

This sequence joins TRBV6-6 and TRBJ2-7; D not certain. The germline V and J ends were trimmed by 4 bases and 5 bases, with 12 bases remaining between them. CDR1 and CDR2 from the germline V gene are MNHNY and SVGAGI (reference sequence). CDR3 length equals 13 residues. CDR3 region: CASSLRANHEQYF. CDR3 sequence (DNA): TGTGCCAGCAGTTTACGAGCTAACCACGAGCAGTACTTC.

The chain links TRBV9 to TRBJ2-7; D might be TRBD2 (5 bases). V dropped 4 bases and J dropped 9 bases, with 23 bases sitting between them. The CDR3 totals 15 residues. Germline V lookup: CDR1 SGDLS, CDR2 YYNGEE. The CDR3 sequence: CASSPMAAPGGRQYF. The DNA of the CDR3 is TGTGCCAGCAGCCCCATGGCGGCACCCGGAGGTAGGCAGTACTTC. Full variable domain (remainder filled in from reference TRBV9 and TRBJ2-7): DSGVTQTPKHLITATGQRVTLRCSPRSGDLSVYWYQQSLDQGLQFLIQYYNGEERAKGNILERFSAQQFPDLHSELNLSSLELGDSALYFCASSPMAAPGGRQYFGPGTRLTVT.

The chain recombines TRBV4-1 with TRBJ2-7, with 13 bases matching TRBD2. V shed 3 bases, J shed 3 bases, and the junction held 8 bases outside the gene matches. The germline V gene encodes CDR1 MGHRA and CDR2 YSYEKL. CDR3 length equals 17 residues. As DNA, the CDR3 is TGCGCCAGCAGCCACTTACCACTAGCGGGAGGGTTCTACGAGCAGTACTTC. It encodes CASSHLPLAGGFYEQYF.

The CDR3 sequence: CASSYLDRNYGYTF. CDR3 nucleotide sequence: TGTGCCAGCAGTTACCTTGACAGGAACTATGGCTACACCTTC. J is TRBJ1-2 and V is TRBV6-5; D perhaps matches TRBD1 (6 bases). V lost 2 bases, J lost 2 bases, and 9 bases lay in between. The V gene's germline CDR1 is MNHEY and CDR2 SVGAGI. The CDR3 is 14 residues long.

The CDR3 DNA reads as TGCGCCAGCAGCCAAGGGGCGTTGCGGCAAGTCACAGATACGCAGTATTTT. Protein: CASSQGALRQVTDTQYF. The V gene is TRBV4-1, the J gene TRBJ2-3; D is unclear. Germline loops: CDR1 MGHRA, CDR2 YSYEKL. With 1 base removed from V and 2 bases from J, the gap between germline ends came to 16 bases. This CDR3 is 17 amino acids long.

J is TRBJ2-7 and V is TRBV28, with D possibly matching TRBD2 (6 bases). The CDR3 runs to 13 residues. V gave up 5 bases and J gave up 5 bases, with 13 bases separating them. Germline V CDR1 and CDR2: MDHEN, SYDVKM. CDR3 in DNA: TGTGCCAGCAGTCTCGCCGGAGGGCACGAGCAGTACTTC. Protein: CASSLAGGHEQYF.

The V call is TRBV13, the J call TRBJ2-5; 7 positions match TRBD2. V was clipped by 6 bases and J by 0 bases; unmatched bases: 7. The CDR3 has 15 residues. Germline V CDR1 and CDR2: PRHDT, FYEKMQ (reference sequence). CDR3 amino acids: CASSEAGTNQETQYF. The CDR3, as DNA: TGTGCCAGCAGTGAAGCCGGGACTAACCAAGAGACCCAGTACTTC.

V gene TRBV30 combines with J gene TRBJ2-1; 7 positions match TRBD2. With V trimmed by 4 bases and J by 1 base, 4 bases remained unmatched. Germline V lookup: CDR1 GTSNPN, CDR2 SVGIG (reference sequence). The CDR3 contains 14 residues. CDR3 bases: TGTGCCTGGACCGTGGGGGGGTCCTACAATGAGCAGTTCTTC. It yields the protein CAWTVGGSYNEQFF.

The rearrangement links TRBV10-3 to TRBJ1-1; a weak D match, TRBD1 (5 bases). The CDR3 covers 17 residues. CDR1 is ENHRY and CDR2 is SYGVKD in the germline V gene. The ends were cut back, 3 bases at V and 8 bases at J, with 25 bases in the middle. The CDR3 DNA reads TGTGCCATCAGTGACGGGAGGAGGGGAGGAGTCGAGGACGAAGCTTTCTTT. It specifies CAISDGRRGGVEDEAFF.

V and J are TRBV7-3 and TRBJ2-2; D is undetermined. The CDR3 is made up of 12 amino acids. Trimming left V 4 bases short and J 8 bases short, with 8 bases between. CDR1 is SGHTA, CDR2 FQGTGA, per germline. The CDR3 coding sequence is TGTGCCAGCAGCTCTGAATTGGGGGAGCTGTTTTTT. This gives the protein CASSSELGELFF.

The J gene is TRBJ1-5, the V gene TRBV6-2 or TRBV6-3, with D unclear. V was cut by 7 bases and J by 1 base, with 17 bases left in between. Looked up from germline, CDR1 is MNHEY and CDR2 is SVGEGT. The CDR3 runs 16 residues. The CDR3 loop reads CASTPRPGRSNQPQHF. CDR3 nucleotides: TGTGCCAGCACCCCCAGGCCAGGTCGGAGCAATCAGCCCCAGCATTTT.

The chain carries TRBV27 and TRBJ1-2; 7 bases agree with TRBD1. Losses at the gene ends were 10 bases for V and 5 bases for J; bases not matched to a gene: 16. There are 15 residues in the CDR3. Germline lookup yields CDR1 MNHEY and CDR2 SMNVEV (reference sequence). The CDR3 sequence is CATFPWTGGEYGYTF. CDR3 DNA sequence: TGTGCCACCTTTCCCTGGACAGGAGGAGAGTATGGCTACACCTTC.

The table lists this clone with a count of one. This sequence joins TRBV20-1 and TRBJ2-1, with 10 bases aligning to TRBD2. The CDR3 consists of 13 residues. V gave up 3 bases and J gave up 11 bases; unmatched junction bases: 7. Germline assignment: CDR1 DFQATT and CDR2 SNEGSKA (reference sequence). The CDR3 spells CSASSALAGKQFF. In nucleotides, the CDR3 is TGCAGTGCTAGTTCAGCACTAGCGGGAAAGCAGTTCTTC.

The V gene is TRBV5-1, the J gene TRBJ2-7; D uncertain. There are 15 residues in the CDR3. Germline-derived CDR1 and CDR2 are SGHRS and YFSETQ. Trimming cost V 1 base and J 5 bases, with 16 bases left between them. The CDR3 reads CASSLMASDSHEQYF. DNA of the CDR3: TGCGCCAGCAGCTTGATGGCTAGTGATTCCCACGAGCAGTACTTC. Based on the CDR3 plus reference TRBV5-1 and TRBJ2-7, the full variable domain is KAGVTQTPRYLIKTRGQQVTLSCSPISGHRSVSWYQQTPGQGLQFLFEYFSETQRNKGNFPGRFSGRQFSNSRSEMNVSTLELGDSALYLCASSLMASDSHEQYFGPGTRLTVT.

The V gene is TRBV9, the J gene TRBJ2-3; possibly TRBD2 for D (5 bases). The V and J ends lost 1 base and 2 bases respectively, with 8 bases between them. The germline gives CDR1 SGDLS, CDR2 YYNGEE. This CDR3 has 14 amino acids. CDR3 loop: CASSVSGTTDTQYF. The CDR3, as DNA: TGTGCCAGCAGCGTAAGCGGCACCACAGATACGCAGTATTTT.

The chain has TRBV9 and TRBJ2-5; D is unresolved. This CDR3 spans 13 amino acids. The germline V gene has CDR1 SGDLS and CDR2 YYNGEE. V shed 4 bases and J shed 5 bases, with 12 bases lying between them. The DNA of the CDR3 is TGTGCCAGCAGCCCGTCCTTGGCGGAGACCCAGTACTTC. Its protein is CASSPSLAETQYF.

V gene TRBV7-9 combines with J gene TRBJ1-6, with D possibly TRBD1 on 5 matching bases. The CDR3 runs 14 residues. Germline lookup yields CDR1 SEHNR and CDR2 FQNEAQ (reference sequence). Trimming pared 5 bases from V and 6 bases from J, leaving 11 bases between. The CDR3 loop reads CASSVTVSNSPLHF. The CDR3, as DNA: TGTGCCAGCAGCGTGACAGTGTCTAATTCACCCCTCCACTTT.